The 30 T cell receptor beta chains below come from one sample, sequenced in a study of blood T cell repertoires in COVID-19 (TCRdb year 2020). Library generation was performed with the immunoSEQ multiplex PCR assay. What TCRdb holds here is the immuneACCESS table cut down to in-frame rearrangements. Part of the clones is not present; checked against another copy, under half of the missing clones reflect an unresolved V gene, and the others are unexplained. The sample has about 12,000 clones on record, roughly 88% of them singletons. 29% of the sample is taken by the ten largest. Sequences were obtained from peripheral blood. The source of these receptors is a human donor in a cohort sampled during active COVID-19.

The chain combines TRBV19 with TRBJ2-7; tentatively, D is TRBD2 (5 bases). The V gene lost 3 bases and the J gene lost 1 base, with 13 bases spanning the gap. The CDR3 has 15 residues. The V gene's germline CDR1 is LNHDA and CDR2 SQIVND (reference sequence). As DNA, the CDR3 is TGTGCCAGTAGTATGGACGCGGGTTCTTCCTACGAGCAGTACTTC. Its protein is CASSMDAGSSYEQYF.

The V and J genes are TRBV18 and TRBJ2-1; D might be TRBD2 (5 bases). Trimming stripped 5 bases from V and 7 bases from J, with 12 bases between. The CDR3 runs 13 residues. Germline CDR1 KGHSH, CDR2 LQKENI. Here the CDR3 reads CASSEGAENEQFF. CDR3 nucleotides: TGTGCCAGCTCAGAGGGAGCAGAGAATGAGCAGTTCTTC. Together with reference TRBV18 and TRBJ2-1, the CDR3 gives the full variable domain: NAGVMQNPRHLVRRRGQEARLRCSPMKGHSHVYWYRQLPEEGLKFMVYLQKENIIDESGMPKERFSAEFPKEGPSILRIQQVVRGDSAAYFCASSEGAENEQFFGPGTRLTVL.

The chain employs TRBV9 and TRBJ1-4, with D possibly TRBD1 on 6 matching bases. Germline loops: CDR1 SGDLS, CDR2 YYNGEE. The CDR3 runs to 15 residues. V was cut by 7 bases and J by 8 bases, with 21 bases left in between. The CDR3 bases are TGTGCCAGCGGATACTATGGGACAAGAGGGGAAAAACTGTTTTTT. It specifies CASGYYGTRGEKLFF.

The chain joins TRBV4-2 to TRBJ2-1; TRBD1 agrees at 7 bases. Germline V gives CDR1 LGHNA, CDR2 YNFKEQ. The CDR3 length is 15 residues. V was pared by 4 bases and J by 10 bases, with 13 bases of the junction left unmatched. DNA for the CDR3: TGTGCCAGCAGCCTCCAGGACAGGCGAAATAGAGAGCAGTTCTTC. Translated: CASSLQDRRNREQFF.

DNA of the CDR3: TGTGCCAGCACCGGAGACAGGTCAGATACGCAGTATTTT. This translates into CASTGDRSDTQYF. The rearrangement links TRBV6-6 to TRBJ2-3, with D maybe TRBD1 (6 bases). Trimming removed 7 bases at V and 4 bases at J, with 12 bases between. The germline V gene has CDR1 MNHNY and CDR2 SVGAGI (reference sequence). The CDR3 contains 13 residues.

On this clone: At one boundary the junction diverges from the germline segment, which might be a read error. The genes are TRBV19 and TRBJ2-7, with D possibly being TRBD2 (5 bases). The V gene's germline CDR1 is LNHDA and CDR2 SQIVND (reference sequence). The CDR3 has 15 amino acids. This CDR3 is CASSGKRLNSYGQYF. The CDR3 DNA reads as TGTGCCAGTAGTGGAAAGCGGCTGAACTCCTACGGGCAGTACTTC. The complete variable domain, with remaining parts taken from reference TRBV19 and TRBJ2-7, reads DGGITQSPKYLFRKEGQNVTLSCEQNLNHDAMYWYRQDPGQGLRLIYYSQIVNDFQKGDIAEGYSVSREKKESFPLTVTSAQKNPTAFYLCASSGKRLNSYGQYFGPGTRLTVT.

This clone was picked up one time. V and J are TRBV7-9 and TRBJ2-5; 7 bases fit TRBD2. Germline lookup yields CDR1 SEHNR and CDR2 FQNEAQ (reference sequence). J was trimmed by 4 bases and V by 5 bases; bases with no gene match: 10. This CDR3 comprises 15 residues. The CDR3 nucleotides are TGTGCCAGCAGCCGGCCGGGACTACAGGTAGAGACCCAGTACTTC. As protein: CASSRPGLQVETQYF.

In nucleotides, the CDR3 is TGTGCCAGTACCCACGGGGGGGGTTGGACCGGGGAGCTGTTTTTT. Protein: CASTHGGGWTGELFF. The rearrangement joins TRBV19 to TRBJ2-2; TRBD2 matches at 8 bases. The length of the CDR3 is 15 residues. J was trimmed by 5 bases and V by 7 bases; bases with no gene match: 9. The germline CDR1 and CDR2 sequences are LNHDA and SQIVND (reference sequence). The full variable domain, rest sourced from reference TRBV19 and TRBJ2-2, is DGGITQSPKYLFRKEGQNVTLSCEQNLNHDAMYWYRQDPGQGLRLIYYSQIVNDFQKGDIAEGYSVSREKKESFPLTVTSAQKNPTAFYLCASTHGGGWTGELFFGEGSRLTVL.

J is TRBJ1-2 and V is TRBV29-1, with 11 bases identical to TRBD1. The V and J ends lost 0 bases and 4 bases, in that order; junction bases with no gene match: 4. CDR3 size: 15 residues. The V gene's germline CDR1 is SQVTM and CDR2 ANQGSEA. This CDR3 is CSVEDPGTGGYGYTF. The CDR3 DNA sequence: TGCAGCGTTGAAGATCCGGGGACAGGGGGCTATGGCTACACCTTC.

This rearrangement joins TRBV5-6 to TRBJ2-7; TRBD2 matches 11 bases. Trimming cost V 7 bases and J 4 bases; bases outside gene matches: 10. The length of the CDR3 is 15 residues. CDR1 SGHDT and CDR2 YYEEEE come from the germline V gene. This CDR3 is CASRPRGTSGYEQYF. In DNA form, the CDR3 reads TGTGCCAGCCGACCACGTGGGACTAGCGGATACGAGCAGTACTTC.

This chain links TRBV7-9 with TRBJ1-2; 7 bases line up with TRBD1. CDR3 size: 14 residues. Trimming took 1 base from V and 2 from J; bases not matched to a gene: 1. Germline CDR1 is SEHNR and CDR2 is FQNEAQ (reference sequence). The CDR3 reads CASSLGTGNYGYTF. The CDR3 bases are TGTGCCAGCAGCTTAGGGACAGGAAACTATGGCTACACCTTC.

The rearrangement links TRBV14 to TRBJ2-3; possibly TRBD2 for D (6 bases). V was shortened by 2 bases and J by 2 bases, with 14 bases between the two germline ends. The CDR3 spans 16 residues. Per germline, CDR1 SGHDN and CDR2 FVKESK. DNA for the CDR3: TGTGCCAGCAGCCAAACGGGGGTTACCGTCACAGATACGCAGTATTTT. Its protein is CASSQTGVTVTDTQYF.

The chain combines TRBV15 with TRBJ2-1, with a tentative D call TRBD2 (6 bases). V lost 4 bases and J 5 bases, leaving 18 bases between the germline ends. CDR3 length equals 16 residues. Germline V gives CDR1 LNHNV, CDR2 YYDKDF (reference sequence). The CDR3 nucleotides read TGTGCCACCAGCATCCCCCTGGGACTGGGAAACAATGAGCAGTTCTTC. Residues: CATSIPLGLGNNEQFF.

The chain combines TRBV2 with TRBJ2-4; D might be TRBD1 (6 bases). CDR3 length: 14 amino acids. The germline gives CDR1 SNHLY, CDR2 FYNNEI. V was trimmed by 9 bases and J by 1 base, leaving 13 bases between them. The CDR3 sequence: CASCSDRAKNIQYF. Here the CDR3 DNA reads TGTGCCAGTTGCTCCGACAGGGCCAAAAACATTCAGTACTTC.

The CDR3 reads CASTKTGNTGELFF. CDR3 nucleotide sequence: TGTGCCAGCACAAAGACAGGGAACACCGGGGAGCTGTTTTTT. The rearrangement joins TRBV9 to TRBJ2-2; weak D call: TRBD1 (6 bases). V was trimmed by 6 bases and J by 1 base, leaving 10 bases between them. The CDR3 contains 14 residues. The germline V gene has CDR1 SGDLS and CDR2 YYNGEE.

The chain couples TRBV5-1 to TRBJ2-1, with D possibly TRBD2 on 5 matching bases. Trimming cost V 0 bases and J 0 bases, with 13 bases left between them. CDR3 size: 17 residues. The germline V gene has CDR1 SGHRS and CDR2 YFSETQ. In nucleotides, the CDR3 is TGCGCCAGCAGCTTGGCCGCGGGCACCAGCTCCTACAATGAGCAGTTCTTC. This encodes CASSLAAGTSSYNEQFF.

This clone was counted once. J is TRBJ2-7 and V is TRBV5-4; 7 positions agree with TRBD1. Germline-derived CDR1 and CDR2 are SGHNT and YYREEE (reference sequence). The CDR3 sequence is 16 residues long. V shed 5 bases and J 0 bases; nucleotides not matched to a gene: 11. The CDR3 region is CASRRDPGGRSYEQYF. The CDR3 DNA sequence: TGTGCCAGCAGGCGCGACCCAGGGGGACGCTCCTACGAGCAGTACTTC.

As for this clone: A junction end diverges from the germline sequence, so it may reflect a read error. The chain has TRBV9 and TRBJ2-5, with 7 bases matching TRBD1. CDR1 is SGDLS, CDR2 YYNGEE, per germline. The CDR3 contains 15 residues. The CDR3, as DNA: TGTGCCAGCAGCGTAGGGGGTAGGGGGCAAGAGAGCCAGTACTTC. Translation gives CASSVGGRGQESQYF.

This chain joins TRBV5-6 and TRBJ1-1; unclear D gene. Trimming removed 4 bases from V and 0 bases from J, with 10 bases in between. Germline lookup yields CDR1 SGHDT and CDR2 YYEEEE. CDR3 size: 14 residues. CDR3 DNA: TGTGCCAGCAGCCTCTTTACGGTGAACACTGAAGCTTTCTTT. Its protein product is CASSLFTVNTEAFF.

The rearrangement joins TRBV4-1 to TRBJ2-1, with 10 bases aligning to TRBD1. The CDR3 totals 15 residues. V was clipped by 3 bases and J by 6 bases; unmatched bases: 5. Germline CDR1 MGHRA, CDR2 YSYEKL. This CDR3 reads CASSQEDRGANEQFF. CDR3 nucleotide sequence: TGCGCCAGCAGCCAGGAGGACAGGGGGGCCAATGAGCAGTTCTTC.

The chain couples TRBV7-3 to TRBJ2-1; no clear D. The length of the CDR3 is 16 residues. Trimming pared 4 bases from V and 5 bases from J, leaving 18 bases between. Germline CDR1 reads SGHTA; CDR2 reads FQGTGA. CDR3 residues: CASSSYLGGTNNEQFF. The CDR3 coding sequence is TGTGCCAGCAGCTCCTACCTTGGCGGTACGAACAATGAGCAGTTCTTC. Full variable domain (rest looked up from reference TRBV7-3 and TRBJ2-1): GAGVSQTPSNKVTEKGKYVELRCDPISGHTALYWYRQSLGQGPEFLIYFQGTGAADDSGLPNDRFFAVRPEGSVSTLKIQRTERGDSAVYLCASSSYLGGTNNEQFFGPGTRLTVL.

The chain uses TRBV9 and TRBJ2-3, with 8 bases that match TRBD2. Trimming at V came to 3 bases and at J to 0 bases, leaving 6 bases not matched to a gene. This CDR3 is 16 amino acids long. Per the germline V gene, CDR1 is SGDLS and CDR2 is YYNGEE. CDR3 sequence: CASSGVAGISTDTQYF. DNA for the CDR3: TGTGCCAGCAGCGGGGTAGCGGGGATTAGCACAGATACGCAGTATTTT. Drawing the rest from reference TRBV9 and TRBJ2-3, the complete variable domain is DSGVTQTPKHLITATGQRVTLRCSPRSGDLSVYWYQQSLDQGLQFLIQYYNGEERAKGNILERFSAQQFPDLHSELNLSSLELGDSALYFCASSGVAGISTDTQYFGPGTRLTVL.

A single count supports this clone. The chain employs TRBV5-1 and TRBJ2-3; the D is unclear. This CDR3 contains 14 residues. V gave up 0 bases and J gave up 3 bases, with 8 bases separating them. The germline V gene has CDR1 SGHRS and CDR2 YFSETQ. In nucleotides, the CDR3 is TGCGCCAGCAGCTTGGGACATGGGACAGATACGCAGTATTTT. Its translation: CASSLGHGTDTQYF.

This chain connects TRBV2 to TRBJ2-7; D is perhaps TRBD2 (6 bases). V shed 1 base and J shed 0 bases, with 19 bases lying between them. The germline gives CDR1 SNHLY, CDR2 FYNNEI. The CDR3 has 18 residues. This chain's CDR3 is CASSEGPRWGVSSYEQYF. Here the CDR3 DNA reads TGTGCCAGCAGTGAAGGCCCCCGTTGGGGGGTGAGCTCCTACGAGCAGTACTTC.

The J gene is TRBJ2-5, the V gene TRBV9; 13 positions agree with TRBD2. CDR1 is SGDLS, CDR2 YYNGEE, per germline. CDR3 length equals 15 residues. The junction had 5 bases not matched to a gene; V was cut back by 3 bases and J by 6 bases. CDR3 nucleotide sequence: TGTGCCAGCAGCGGGACTAGCGGGAGAAGGAAGACCCAGTACTTC. This sequence encodes CASSGTSGRRKTQYF.

The chain has TRBV3-1 (or the pseudogene TRBV3-2) and TRBJ2-7, with 13 bases fitting TRBD2. The CDR3 contains 17 residues. Germline assignment: CDR1 LGHDT and CDR2 YNNKEL (reference sequence). Germline trimming cut 0 bases from V and 4 bases from J; bases unmatched to any gene: 6. CDR3 loop: CASSQDILLAGGYEQYF. The DNA for the CDR3 is TGTGCCAGCAGCCAAGACATCCTACTAGCGGGAGGGTACGAGCAGTACTTC.

The chain joins TRBV3-1 (or the pseudogene TRBV3-2) to TRBJ2-3; D may be TRBD2 (6 bases). Per the germline V gene, CDR1 is LGHDT and CDR2 is YNNKEL (reference sequence). This CDR3 spans 14 amino acids. V dropped 4 bases and J dropped 0 bases, with 8 bases sitting between them. The CDR3 sequence: CASSLSGSTDTQYF. The CDR3 bases are TGTGCCAGCAGCCTTAGCGGTAGCACAGATACGCAGTATTTT.

The J gene is TRBJ2-5, the V gene TRBV10-3, with TRBD2 matching over 12 bases. Germline V CDR1 and CDR2: ENHRY, SYGVKD. With 4 bases clipped from V and 4 bases from J, the junction kept 1 base outside the gene matches. There are 14 residues in the CDR3. The CDR3 DNA is TGTGCCATCAGTGTGACTAGCGGGGGAGAGACCCAGTACTTC. It is translated as CAISVTSGGETQYF.

The V gene is TRBV6-5, the J gene TRBJ1-5, with D hard to call. Per the germline V gene, CDR1 is MNHEY and CDR2 is SVGAGI. Trimming removed 11 bases at V and 5 bases at J, with 16 bases between. The CDR3 length is 13 residues. CDR3 residues: CAANGPLDQPQHF. DNA of the CDR3: TGTGCCGCGAACGGTCCCCTGGATCAGCCCCAGCATTTT.

The chain has TRBV5-4 and TRBJ2-7; 7 bases agree with TRBD2. The CDR3 contains 11 residues. Germline assignment: CDR1 SGHNT and CDR2 YYREEE (reference sequence). V lost 4 bases to trimming and J lost 11 bases; unmatched junction nucleotides: 6. CDR3 loop: CASSGGERKYF. The DNA of the CDR3 is TGTGCCAGCAGCGGGGGGGAGAGGAAGTACTTC.